Presented here are 4 T cell receptor beta chains from one specimen sequenced in a study of blood T cells in healthy people across ages. The authors ran a second PCR of roughly 6 to 11 cycles using a sample-barcoded 5' primer and a J-beta primer mix. TCRdb analysed the 5' RACE reads with MiXCR anew, one entry per CDR3 protein. The sample carries fewer than 900,000 distinct CDR3 sequences, roughly 45% recorded once. Input material: blood. These receptors were obtained from a woman aged 60 to 75 in good health.

This chain joins TRBV29-1 and TRBJ2-6; D call uncertain. The CDR3 is 17 residues long. V dropped 4 bases and J dropped 1 base, with 17 bases sitting between them. Germline V gene sequence: CDR1 SQVTM, CDR2 ANQGSEA. CDR3 nucleotides: TGCAGCGTTGCGAAGGGCTCCCCAAGATCTGGGGCCAACGTCCTGACTTTC. Protein product: CSVAKGSPRSGANVLTF.

This clonotype was recorded only once. The chain has TRBV19 and TRBJ1-2; weak D call: TRBD1 (6 bases). Trimming took off 5 bases at V and 6 bases at J, with 16 bases between the two ends. The CDR3 has 14 residues. Germline CDR1 LNHDA, CDR2 SQIVND (reference sequence). The CDR3 sequence: CASSDIQGRHGYTF. The DNA for the CDR3 is TGTGCCAGTAGTGACATACAGGGTCGTCATGGCTACACCTTC. Together with reference TRBV19 and TRBJ1-2, the CDR3 gives the full variable domain: DGGITQSPKYLFRKEGQNVTLSCEQNLNHDAMYWYRQDPGQGLRLIYYSQIVNDFQKGDIAEGYSVSREKKESFPLTVTSAQKNPTAFYLCASSDIQGRHGYTFGSGTRLTVV.

The chain recombines TRBV28 with TRBJ1-1; no firm D call. The germline gives CDR1 MDHEN, CDR2 SYDVKM. This CDR3 is built from 14 residues. V lost 4 bases, J lost 3 bases, and 12 bases lay in between. CDR3 nucleotide sequence: TGTGCCAGCAGTTCAGCGGACCGAGACACTGAAGCTTTCTTT. Translation: CASSSADRDTEAFF.

This clonotype appeared a few times. The CDR3: CASSQGDEEAYGYTF. CDR3 bases: TGTGCCAGCAGCCAAGGGGACGAGGAGGCCTATGGCTACACCTTC. The chain couples TRBV4-2 to TRBJ1-2; a possible D gene is TRBD1 (5 bases). V was clipped by 1 base and J by 4 bases, with 13 bases between them. This CDR3 spans 15 amino acids. CDR1 is LGHNA and CDR2 is YNFKEQ in the germline V gene.